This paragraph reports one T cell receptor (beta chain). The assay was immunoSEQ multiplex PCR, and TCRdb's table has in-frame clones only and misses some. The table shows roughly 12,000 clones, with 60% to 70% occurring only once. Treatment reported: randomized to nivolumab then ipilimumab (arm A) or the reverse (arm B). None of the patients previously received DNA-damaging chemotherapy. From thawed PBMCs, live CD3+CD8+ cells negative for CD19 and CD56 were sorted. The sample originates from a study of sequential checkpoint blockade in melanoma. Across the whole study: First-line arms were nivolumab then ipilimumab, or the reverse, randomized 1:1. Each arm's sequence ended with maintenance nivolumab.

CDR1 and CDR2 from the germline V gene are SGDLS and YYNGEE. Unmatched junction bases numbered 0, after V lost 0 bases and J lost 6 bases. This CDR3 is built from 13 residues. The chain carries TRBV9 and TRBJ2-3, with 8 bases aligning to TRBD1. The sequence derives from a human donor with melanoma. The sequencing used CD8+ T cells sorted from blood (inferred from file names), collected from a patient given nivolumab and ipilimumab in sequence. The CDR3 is CASSVGTGDTQYF. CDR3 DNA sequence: TGTGCCAGCAGCGTAGGGACAGGGGATACGCAGTATTTT. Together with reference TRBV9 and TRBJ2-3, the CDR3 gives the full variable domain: DSGVTQTPKHLITATGQRVTLRCSPRSGDLSVYWYQQSLDQGLQFLIQYYNGEERAKGNILERFSAQQFPDLHSELNLSSLELGDSALYFCASSVGTGDTQYFGPGTRLTVL.